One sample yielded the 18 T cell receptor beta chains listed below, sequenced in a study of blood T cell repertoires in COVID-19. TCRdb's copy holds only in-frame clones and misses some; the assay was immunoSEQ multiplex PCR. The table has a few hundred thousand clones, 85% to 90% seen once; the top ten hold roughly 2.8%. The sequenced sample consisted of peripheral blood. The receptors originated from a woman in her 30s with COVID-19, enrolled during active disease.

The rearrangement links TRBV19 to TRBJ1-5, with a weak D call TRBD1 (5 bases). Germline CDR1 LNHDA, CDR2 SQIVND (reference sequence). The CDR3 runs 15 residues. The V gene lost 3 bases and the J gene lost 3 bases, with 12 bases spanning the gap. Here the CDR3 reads CASSMGGIVNQPQHF. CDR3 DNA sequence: TGTGCCAGTAGTATGGGGGGGATCGTCAATCAGCCCCAGCATTTT.

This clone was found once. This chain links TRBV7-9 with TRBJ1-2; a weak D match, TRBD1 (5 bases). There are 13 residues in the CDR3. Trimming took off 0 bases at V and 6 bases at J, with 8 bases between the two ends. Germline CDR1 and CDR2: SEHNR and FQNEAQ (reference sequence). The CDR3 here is CASSLAVGDGYTF. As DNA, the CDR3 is TGTGCCAGCAGCTTAGCGGTAGGGGATGGCTACACCTTC.

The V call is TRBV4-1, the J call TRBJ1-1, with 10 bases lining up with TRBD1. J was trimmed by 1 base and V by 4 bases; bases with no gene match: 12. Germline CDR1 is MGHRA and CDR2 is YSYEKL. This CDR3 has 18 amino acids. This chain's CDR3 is CASSPRDRGVKANTEAFF. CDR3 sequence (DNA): TGCGCCAGCAGCCCGCGGGACAGGGGCGTAAAGGCGAACACTGAAGCTTTCTTT.

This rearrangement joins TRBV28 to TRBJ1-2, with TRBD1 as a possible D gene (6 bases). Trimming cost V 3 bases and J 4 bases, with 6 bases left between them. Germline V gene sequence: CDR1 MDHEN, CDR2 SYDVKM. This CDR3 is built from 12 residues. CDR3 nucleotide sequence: TGTGCCAGCAGTTTGGACAGCTATGGCTACACCTTC. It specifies CASSLDSYGYTF.

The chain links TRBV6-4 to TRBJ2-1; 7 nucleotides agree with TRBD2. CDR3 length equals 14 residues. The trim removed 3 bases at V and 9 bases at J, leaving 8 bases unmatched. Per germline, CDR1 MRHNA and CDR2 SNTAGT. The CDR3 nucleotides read TGTGCCAGCAGTGAAATGGCGGGAGTGGGTGAGCAGTTCTTC. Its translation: CASSEMAGVGEQFF.

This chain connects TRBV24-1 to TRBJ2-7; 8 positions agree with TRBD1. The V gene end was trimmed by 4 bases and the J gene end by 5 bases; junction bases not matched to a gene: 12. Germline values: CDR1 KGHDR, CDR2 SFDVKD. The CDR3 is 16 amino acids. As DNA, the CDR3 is TGTGCCACCAGTGACCCAGGACAGGGCAAACACAACGAGCAGTACTTC. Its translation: CATSDPGQGKHNEQYF.

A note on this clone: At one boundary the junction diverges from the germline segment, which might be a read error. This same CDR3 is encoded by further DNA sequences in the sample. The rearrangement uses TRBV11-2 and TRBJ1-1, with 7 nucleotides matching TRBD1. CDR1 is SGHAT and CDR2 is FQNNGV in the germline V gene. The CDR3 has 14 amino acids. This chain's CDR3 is CASSLDRVSTEAFF. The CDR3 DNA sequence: TGTGCCAGCAGCCTAGACAGGGTTAGCACTGAAGCTTTCTTT.

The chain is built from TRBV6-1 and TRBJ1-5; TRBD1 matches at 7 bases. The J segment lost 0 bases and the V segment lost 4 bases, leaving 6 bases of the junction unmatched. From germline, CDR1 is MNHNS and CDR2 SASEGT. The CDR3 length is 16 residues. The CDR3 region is CASSVGTANSNQPQHF. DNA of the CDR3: TGTGCCAGCAGTGTTGGGACAGCTAATAGCAATCAGCCCCAGCATTTT.

Written as DNA, the CDR3 is TGTGCCAGCAGCGCCCTAGACAGGGCGAAAGAAAAACTGTTTTTT. Protein sequence: CASSALDRAKEKLFF. The chain employs TRBV28 and TRBJ1-4; 7 nucleotides line up with TRBD1. Per the germline V gene, CDR1 is MDHEN and CDR2 is SYDVKM. This CDR3 region has 15 residues. V trimming: 6 bases; J trimming: 8 bases; junction bases outside the gene matches: 12.

The CDR3 DNA follows: TGTGCCAGCAGCTTGGCCGGGCAGGGGGGTGAAAAACTGTTTTTT. Translation gives CASSLAGQGGEKLFF. The V call is TRBV5-6, the J call TRBJ1-4; 7 nucleotides agree with TRBD1. Germline CDR1 is SGHDT and CDR2 is YYEEEE. Trimming at V came to 0 bases and at J to 7 bases, leaving 6 bases not matched to a gene. This CDR3 is 15 amino acids long.

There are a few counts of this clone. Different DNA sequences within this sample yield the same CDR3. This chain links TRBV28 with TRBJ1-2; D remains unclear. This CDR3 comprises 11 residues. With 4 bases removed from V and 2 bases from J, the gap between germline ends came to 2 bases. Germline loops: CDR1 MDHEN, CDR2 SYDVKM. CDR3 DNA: TGTGCCAGCAGTTCAAACTATGGCTACACCTTC. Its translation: CASSSNYGYTF.

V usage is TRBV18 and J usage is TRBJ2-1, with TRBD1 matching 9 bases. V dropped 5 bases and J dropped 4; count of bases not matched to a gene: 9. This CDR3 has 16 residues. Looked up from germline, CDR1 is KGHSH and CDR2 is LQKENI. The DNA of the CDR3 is TGTGCCAGCTCAACACAGGGGGCAGGAGGGTACAATGAGCAGTTCTTC. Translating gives CASSTQGAGGYNEQFF.

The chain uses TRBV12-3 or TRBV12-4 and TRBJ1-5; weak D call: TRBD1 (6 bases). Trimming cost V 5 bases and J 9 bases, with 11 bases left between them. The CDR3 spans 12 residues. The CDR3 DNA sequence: TGTGCCAGCAGTCCAGGGGTAGGGCCCCAGCATTTT. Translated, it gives CASSPGVGPQHF.

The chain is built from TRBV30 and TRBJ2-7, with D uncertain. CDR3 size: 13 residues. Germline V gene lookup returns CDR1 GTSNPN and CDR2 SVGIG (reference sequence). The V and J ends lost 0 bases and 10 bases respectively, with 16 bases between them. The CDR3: CAWSVRLNAYQYF. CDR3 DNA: TGTGCCTGGAGTGTACGGTTAAACGCCTACCAGTACTTC. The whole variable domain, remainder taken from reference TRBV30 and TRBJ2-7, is SQTIHQWPATLVQPVGSPLSLECTVEGTSNPNLYWYRQAAGRGLQLLFYSVGIGQISSEVPQNLSASRPQDRQFILSSKKLLLSDSGFYLCAWSVRLNAYQYFGPGTRLTVT.

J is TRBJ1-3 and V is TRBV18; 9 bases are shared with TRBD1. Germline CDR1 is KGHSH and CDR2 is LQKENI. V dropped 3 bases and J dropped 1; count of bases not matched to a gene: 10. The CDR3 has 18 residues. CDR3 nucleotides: TGTGCCAGCTCACCGAGGGAGACAGGGGGTTCTTCTGGAAACACCATATATTTT. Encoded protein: CASSPRETGGSSGNTIYF.

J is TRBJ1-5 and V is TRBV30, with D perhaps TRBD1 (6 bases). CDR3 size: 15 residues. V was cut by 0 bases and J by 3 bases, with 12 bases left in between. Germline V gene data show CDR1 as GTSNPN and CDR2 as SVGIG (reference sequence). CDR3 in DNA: TGTGCCTGGAGTGTACCGGACAGAGACAATCAGCCCCAGCATTTT. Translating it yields CAWSVPDRDNQPQHF.

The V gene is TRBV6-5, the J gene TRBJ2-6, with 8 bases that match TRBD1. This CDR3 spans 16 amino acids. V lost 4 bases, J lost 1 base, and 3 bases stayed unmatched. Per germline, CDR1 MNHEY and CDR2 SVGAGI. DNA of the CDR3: TGTGCCAGCAGTTCCGGACAGGGATCTGGGGCCAACGTCCTGACTTTC. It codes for CASSSGQGSGANVLTF.

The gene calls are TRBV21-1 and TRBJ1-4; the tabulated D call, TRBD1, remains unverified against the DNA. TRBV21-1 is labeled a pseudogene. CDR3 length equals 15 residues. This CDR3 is CASSQPGQNYEKLFF. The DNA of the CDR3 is TGTGCCAGCAGCCAACCGGGACAAAACTATGAAAAACTGTTTTTT.